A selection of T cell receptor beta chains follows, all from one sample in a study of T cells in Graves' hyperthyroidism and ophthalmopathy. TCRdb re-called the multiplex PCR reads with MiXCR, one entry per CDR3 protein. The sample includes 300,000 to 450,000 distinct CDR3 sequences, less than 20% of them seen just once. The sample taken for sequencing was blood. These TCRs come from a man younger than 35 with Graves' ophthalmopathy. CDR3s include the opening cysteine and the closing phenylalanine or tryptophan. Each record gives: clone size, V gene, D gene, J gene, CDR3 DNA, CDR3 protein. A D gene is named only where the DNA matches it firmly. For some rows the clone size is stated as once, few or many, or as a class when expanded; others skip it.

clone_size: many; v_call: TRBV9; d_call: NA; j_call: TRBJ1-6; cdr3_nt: TGTGCCAGCAGCGCATACAATGCCGCGGTCCTCCACTTT; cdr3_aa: CASSAYNAAVLHF
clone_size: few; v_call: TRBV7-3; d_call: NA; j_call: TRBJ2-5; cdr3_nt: TGTGCCAGCAGCCCGCGACAGTATGAGACCCAGTACTTC; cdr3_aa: CASSPRQYETQYF
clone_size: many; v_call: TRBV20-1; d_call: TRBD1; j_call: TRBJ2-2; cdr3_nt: TGCAGTGCTTTCCCAGGACAGGGTGGGGTCACCGGGGAGCTGTTTTTT; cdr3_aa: CSAFPGQGGVTGELFF
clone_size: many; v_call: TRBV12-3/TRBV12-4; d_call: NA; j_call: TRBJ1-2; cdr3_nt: TGTGCCAGCAGGGGAGGGGGGGTTAACTATGGCTACACCTTC; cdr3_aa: CASRGGGVNYGYTF
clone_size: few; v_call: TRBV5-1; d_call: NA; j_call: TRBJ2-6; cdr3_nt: TGCGCCAGCAGCAGCGCTGGGGCCAACGTCCTGACTTTC; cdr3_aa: CASSSAGANVLTF
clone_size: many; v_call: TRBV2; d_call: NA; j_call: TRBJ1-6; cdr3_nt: TGTGCCACCGGTGAGATCGATAATTCACCCCTCCACTTT; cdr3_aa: CATGEIDNSPLHF
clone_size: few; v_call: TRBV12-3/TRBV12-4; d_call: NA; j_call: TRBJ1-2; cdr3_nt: TGTGCCAGCAGTTTAGTAGGGCTCGGGGTAGGCTATGGCTACACCTTC; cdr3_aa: CASSLVGLGVGYGYTF
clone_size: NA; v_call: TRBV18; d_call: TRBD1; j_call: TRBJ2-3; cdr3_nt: TGTGCCAGCTCACGAGAGCGGACAGGGGGCACAGATACGCAGTATTTT; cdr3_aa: CASSRERTGGTDTQYF
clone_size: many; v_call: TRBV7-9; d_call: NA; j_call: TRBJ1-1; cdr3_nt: TGTGCCAGCAGCTTAGGCCAGGGGAACCAAGCTTTCTTT; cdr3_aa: CASSLGQGNQAFF
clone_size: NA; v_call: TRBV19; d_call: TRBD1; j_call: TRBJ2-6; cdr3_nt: TGTGCCAGTAGTCACGGGACAGGGCGTTCCGGGGCCAACGTCCTGACTTTC; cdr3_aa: CASSHGTGRSGANVLTF
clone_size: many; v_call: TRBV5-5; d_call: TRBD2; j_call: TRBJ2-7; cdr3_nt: TGTGCCAGCAGCAGGCTAGCGGGTCATCACTACGAGCGGCAGTACTTC; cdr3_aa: CASSRLAGHHYERQYF
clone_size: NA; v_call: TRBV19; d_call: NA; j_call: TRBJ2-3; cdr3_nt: TGTGCCAGTAGTATAGATCCTGGTAGAAGCACAGATACGCAGTATTTT; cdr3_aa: CASSIDPGRSTDTQYF
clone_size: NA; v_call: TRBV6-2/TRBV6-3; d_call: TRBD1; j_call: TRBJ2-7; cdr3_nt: TGTGCCAGCAGTTACGGGACAGTAAGCTCCTACGAGCAGTACTTC; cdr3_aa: CASSYGTVSSYEQYF
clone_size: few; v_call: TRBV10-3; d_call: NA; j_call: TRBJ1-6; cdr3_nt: TGTGCCATCAGTATGCAGGACGGTGTCAATAATTCACCCCTCCACTTT; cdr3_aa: CAISMQDGVNNSPLHF
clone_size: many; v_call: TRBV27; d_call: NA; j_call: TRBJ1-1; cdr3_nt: TGTGCCAGCAGTTTTGGGGTTGCGAACACTGAAGCTTTCTTT; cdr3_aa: CASSFGVANTEAFF
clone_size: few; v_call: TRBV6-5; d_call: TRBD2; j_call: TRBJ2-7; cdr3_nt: TGTGCCAGCAGTTACTCCGCGGGAGACGCCTACGAGCAGTACTTC; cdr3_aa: CASSYSAGDAYEQYF
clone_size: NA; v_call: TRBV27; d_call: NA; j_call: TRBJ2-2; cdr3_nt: TGTGCCAGCAGATTATGGCAGGGGTACGGGGAGCTGTTTTTT; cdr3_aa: CASRLWQGYGELFF
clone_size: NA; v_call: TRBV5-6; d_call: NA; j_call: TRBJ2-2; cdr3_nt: TGTGCCAGCAGCTTGGTGCAGACGAACACCGGGAAGCTGTTTTTT; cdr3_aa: CASSLVQTNTGKLFF
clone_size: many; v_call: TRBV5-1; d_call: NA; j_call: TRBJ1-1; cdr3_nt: TGCGCCAGCAGCTCCCCTTTTGGGCAGGGTGACACTGAAGCTTTCTTT; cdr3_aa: CASSSPFGQGDTEAFF
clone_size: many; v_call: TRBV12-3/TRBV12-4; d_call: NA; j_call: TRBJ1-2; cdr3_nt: TGTGCCAGCAACCGACGGGCGGCAGGGGACTATGGCTACACCTTC; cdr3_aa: CASNRRAAGDYGYTF
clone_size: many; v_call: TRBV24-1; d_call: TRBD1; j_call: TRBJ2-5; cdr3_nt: TGTGCCACCAGTGAACCCACCGGACAGGGGGAGACCCAGTACTTC; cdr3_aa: CATSEPTGQGETQYF
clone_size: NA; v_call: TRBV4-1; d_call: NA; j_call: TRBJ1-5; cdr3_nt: TGCGCCAGCAGCGGGTGGGAGGGGAATAATCAGCCCCAGCATTTT; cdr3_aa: CASSGWEGNNQPQHF
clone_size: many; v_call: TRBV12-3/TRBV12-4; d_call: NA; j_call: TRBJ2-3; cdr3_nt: TGTGCCAGCAGTTCGAGTAATTTAGGAGATACGCAGTATTTT; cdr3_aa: CASSSSNLGDTQYF
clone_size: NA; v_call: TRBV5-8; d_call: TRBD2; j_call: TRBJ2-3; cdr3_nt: TGTGCCAGCAGCCCGAGTGGGGCGGGGGTTACGGGCACAGATACGCAGTATTTT; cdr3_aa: CASSPSGAGVTGTDTQYF
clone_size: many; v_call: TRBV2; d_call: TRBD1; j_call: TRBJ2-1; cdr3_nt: TGTGCCAGCAATGGACAGGGGGCAGGGAATGAGCAGTTCTTC; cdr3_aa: CASNGQGAGNEQFF
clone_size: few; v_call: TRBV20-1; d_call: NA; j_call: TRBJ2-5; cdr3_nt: TGCAGTGCTAGAGAAAATTTTCAAGAGACCCAGTACTTC; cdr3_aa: CSARENFQETQYF
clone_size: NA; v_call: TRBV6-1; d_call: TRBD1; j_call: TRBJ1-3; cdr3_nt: TGTGCCAGCAGAGACAGGGGAAACTCTGGAAACACCATATATTTT; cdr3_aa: CASRDRGNSGNTIYF
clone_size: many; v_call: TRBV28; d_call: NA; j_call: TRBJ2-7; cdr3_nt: TGTGCCAGCAGTCCTACGGGTGGGCGTTGGGAGGCCCACGAGCAGTACTTC; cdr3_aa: CASSPTGGRWEAHEQYF
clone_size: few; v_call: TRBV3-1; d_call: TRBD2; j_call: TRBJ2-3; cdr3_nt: TGTGCCAGCAGCCAGGCTAGCGGGGGTATGGTGGTCTCAGATACGCAGTATTTT; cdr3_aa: CASSQASGGMVVSDTQYF
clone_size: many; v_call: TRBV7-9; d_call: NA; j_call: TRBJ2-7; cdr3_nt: TGTGCCAGCAGCCCATCCGCCTACGAGCAGTACTTC; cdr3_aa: CASSPSAYEQYF
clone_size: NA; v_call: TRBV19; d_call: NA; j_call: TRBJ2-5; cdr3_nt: TGTGCCAGTAGTATCGGCACATCGCAAGAGACCCAGTACTTC; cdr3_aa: CASSIGTSQETQYF
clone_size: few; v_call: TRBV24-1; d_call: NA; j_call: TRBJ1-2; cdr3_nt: TGTGCCACCAGTGACAAGAAATCGGGGACATTTAATGGAGACTATGGCTACACCTTC; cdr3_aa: CATSDKKSGTFNGDYGYTF
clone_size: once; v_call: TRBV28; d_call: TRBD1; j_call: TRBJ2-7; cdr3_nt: TGTGCCAGCAGTATAGACAGGGGGGCCCCCGGGACAGGGTCCTACGAGCAGTACTTC; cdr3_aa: CASSIDRGAPGTGSYEQYF
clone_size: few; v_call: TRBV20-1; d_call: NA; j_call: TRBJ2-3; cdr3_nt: TGCAGTGCTAGAGATATTGGGGTTCGAGGCACAGATACGCAGTATTTT; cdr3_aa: CSARDIGVRGTDTQYF